This T cell receptor beta chain was identified during a study of type 1 regulatory T cells. Across the whole study: This in vitro CD4 product, T-allo10, is enriched for Tr1 cells and alloantigen-specific.

CDR1 is SQVTM and CDR2 is ANQGSEA in the germline V gene. The CDR3 is 14 amino acids. Trimming stripped 4 bases from V and 1 base from J, with 11 bases between. Note on this clonotype: Its antigen is undetermined.

T-allo10 cells from the graft donor were described as anergic, host-alloantigen-specific, and alloantigen-specific suppressors. TCRdb called the reads again in MiXCR, with one record for every CDR3 protein. The sample records roughly 68,000 distinct CDR3 sequences, about 62% being singletons. The rearrangement links TRBV29-1 to TRBJ2-1, with a weak D call TRBD1 (5 bases). Sequenced material: cultured T cells, either the whole culture or a sorted T cell fraction (not recorded which). Subset indicated: Tr1-enriched cell product generated in vitro against host alloantigens. The TCR was taken from a human donor in good health. In DNA, the CDR3 is TGCAGCGTTGCCAGCAGGGCATCCTACAATGAGCAGTTCTTC. Translated, it gives CSVASRASYNEQFF.